These T cell receptor beta chains were read from a single sample in a study of technical replicates of blood from four donors. Profiling relied on immunoSEQ multiplex PCR, and the TCRdb table lists in-frame clones only, not all of them. The table has some 60,000 clones, 70% to 90% seen once; the top ten hold 5.2%. The sample consisted of PBMCs. The receptor source for this set is a human donor in good health. Some clones in this sample may be carry-over from other donors' samples. CDR3s include the opening cysteine and the closing phenylalanine or tryptophan. A D gene is named only where the DNA matches it firmly. Clone sizes are given selectively: once, few, many, or a class where the clone is expanded.

d_gene | abundance | j_gene | v_gene | CDR3aa | CDR3nt
TRBD2 | - | TRBJ2-1 | TRBV5-6 | CASSLASGGPVDEQFF | TGTGCCAGCAGCTTGGCTAGCGGGGGACCGGTCGATGAGCAGTTCTTC
TRBD2 | once | TRBJ2-5 | TRBV11-2 | CASSPPTGTSGAETQYF | TGTGCCAGCAGCCCTCCGACCGGGACTAGCGGGGCAGAGACCCAGTACTTC
- | - | TRBJ1-5 | TRBV7-3 | CASSRGGGQPQHF | TGTGCCAGCAGTCGTGGGGGCGGTCAGCCCCAGCATTTT
- | - | TRBJ2-3 | TRBV15 | CATSRESPRTDTQYF | TGTGCCACCAGCAGAGAGAGCCCGCGCACAGATACGCAGTATTTT
TRBD2 | - | TRBJ2-3 | TRBV11-2 | CASSLSASGRNPSTDTQYF | TGTGCCAGCAGCTTATCGGCTAGCGGGAGGAATCCTAGCACAGATACGCAGTATTTT
TRBD1 | - | TRBJ1-6 | TRBV27 | CASSYRDRGSPLHF | TGTGCCAGCAGTTACCGGGACAGGGGTTCACCCCTCCACTTT
- | - | TRBJ1-6 | TRBV6-5 | CASSPTRVVTLHF | TGTGCCAGCAGCCCCACCCGGGTTGTAACCCTCCACTTT
- | - | TRBJ2-3 | TRBV7-9 | CASSLGGQGTDTQYF | TGTGCCAGCAGCTTAGGTGGGCAGGGCACAGATACGCAGTATTTT
TRBD1 | - | TRBJ1-6 | TRBV11-3 | CASSLDLDRGLDNSPLHF | TGTGCCAGCAGCTTAGATCTAGACAGGGGGCTTGACAATTCACCCCTCCACTTT
TRBD1 | - | TRBJ1-6 | TRBV27 | CASSSPDRGRSPLHF | TGTGCCAGCAGTTCACCGGACAGGGGGCGTTCACCCCTCCACTTT
TRBD2 | - | TRBJ2-1 | TRBV6-5 | CASSYSIGLAGDYLF | TGTGCCAGCAGTTACTCGATTGGACTAGCGGGAGACTACCTCTTC
- | - | TRBJ1-1 | TRBV6-5 | CASSPDRVFSEAFF | TGTGCCAGCAGTCCTGACCGGGTATTCTCTGAAGCTTTCTTT
- | - | TRBJ2-1 | TRBV4-3 | CASSQAHSSYNEQFF | TGCGCCAGCAGCCAAGCGCACAGCTCCTACAATGAGCAGTTCTTC
TRBD2 | once | TRBJ2-1 | TRBV7-9 | CASSSWTSLGEQFF | TGTGCCAGCAGCTCTTGGACTAGTCTGGGTGAGCAGTTCTTC
TRBD2 | - | TRBJ2-5 | TRBV7-9 | CASRTGGAGETQYF | TGTGCCAGCAGGACCGGGGGGGCCGGGGAGACCCAGTACTTC
- | few | TRBJ1-1 | TRBV20-1 | CSARPEGEAFF | TGCAGTGCTCGACCAGAGGGTGAAGCTTTCTTT
- | - | TRBJ1-2 | TRBV6-1 | CASSDQGTGYTF | TGTGCCAGCAGTGATCAGGGGACTGGCTACACCTTC
- | - | TRBJ1-2 | TRBV11-2 | CASSSIRVAYGYTF | TGTGCCAGCAGCTCTATCAGGGTGGCCTATGGCTACACCTTC
- | - | TRBJ2-2 | TRBV27 | CASSNRPFSGLSPGELFF | TGTGCCAGCAGTAATCGGCCTTTCTCAGGTTTGAGCCCCGGGGAGCTGTTTTTT
- | - | TRBJ2-7 | TRBV7-8 | CASSGPPDRILYEQYF | TGTGCCAGCAGCGGCCCCCCTGACAGGATATTATACGAGCAGTACTTC
- | few | TRBJ1-2 | TRBV19 | CASTPPGEGGGNYGYTF | TGTGCCAGTACACCCCCGGGCGAGGGGGGGGGTAACTATGGCTACACCTTC
- | - | TRBJ2-7 | TRBV6-5 | CASSYRESYEQYF | TGTGCCAGCAGTTACCGGGAATCCTACGAGCAGTACTTC
- | once | TRBJ2-6 | TRBV6-1 | CATQSFGANVLTF | TGTGCCACGCAGTCTTTTGGGGCCAACGTCCTGACTTTC
TRBD1 | - | TRBJ2-1 | TRBV7-9 | CASSLLGQLPNEQFF | TGTGCCAGCAGCTTATTGGGACAGCTACCGAATGAGCAGTTCTTC
- | - | TRBJ1-3 | TRBV7-2 | CASSFGPGNTIYF | TGTGCCAGCAGCTTTGGCCCCGGAAACACCATATATTTT
TRBD1 | - | TRBJ1-5 | TRBV4-1 | CASSQDPRGSQPQHF | TGCGCCAGCAGCCAAGATCCCAGGGGGAGTCAGCCCCAGCATTTT
- | - | TRBJ1-1 | TRBV10-3 | CAISEAVTGNTEAFF | TGTGCCATCAGTGAGGCAGTAACAGGGAACACTGAAGCTTTCTTT
- | - | TRBJ2-5 | TRBV7-2 | CASSLARGAQGTQYF | TGTGCCAGCAGCTTAGCCCGGGGGGCGCAGGGGACCCAGTACTTC
TRBD2 | - | TRBJ2-2 | TRBV25-1 | CASRKSSGSTNGELFF | TGTGCCAGCAGAAAGAGTAGCGGGAGTACGAACGGGGAGCTGTTTTTT
- | - | TRBJ1-6 | TRBV4-3 | CASSQGTLYNSPLHF | TGCGCCAGCAGCCAAGGGACACTATATAATTCACCCCTCCACTTT
TRBD1 | - | TRBJ1-4 | TRBV12-5 | CASGPGTASTNEKLFF | TGTGCTAGTGGTCCAGGGACAGCTTCAACTAATGAAAAACTGTTTTTT